The 14 T cell receptor beta chains below were found in one sample sequenced in a study of T cells in Graves' hyperthyroidism and ophthalmopathy. Amplification yielded TCR beta CDR3 regions, with RNA transcripts as the source. The HTBI primer set was used in a first-round RT-PCR of the TCR CDR3. Each CDR3 protein is one row after TCRdb ran MiXCR on the multiplex PCR reads. The table lists 700,000 or so distinct CDR3 sequences, roughly 15% of them singletons. The sample comprised blood. Receptors originate from a man younger than 35 with Graves' hyperthyroidism.

This sequence joins TRBV19 and TRBJ2-3; 9 positions agree with TRBD2. CDR1 LNHDA and CDR2 SQIVND come from the germline V gene (reference sequence). Trimming at V came to 4 bases and at J to 9 bases, leaving 14 bases not matched to a gene. CDR3 size: 16 residues. This CDR3 reads CASSKASGTTLETQYF. The CDR3 DNA reads as TGTGCCAGTAGTAAAGCTAGCGGGACCACCTTAGAGACGCAGTATTTT.

The chain couples TRBV5-1 to TRBJ2-3; 11 nucleotides match TRBD2. This CDR3 has 16 residues. From germline, CDR1 is SGHRS and CDR2 YFSETQ. V lost 1 base, J lost 5 bases, and 6 bases stayed unmatched. The CDR3 sequence is CASSLMGLAGGDTQYF. The CDR3 DNA follows: TGCGCCAGCAGCTTGATGGGGCTAGCGGGGGGAGATACGCAGTATTTT.

This clonotype was detected ten times or more. The J gene is TRBJ2-7, the V gene TRBV10-1; either TRBD1 or TRBD2 may fit D (5 bases each). This CDR3 spans 14 amino acids. Germline V lookup: CDR1 WNHNN, CDR2 SYGVQD (reference sequence). V was trimmed by 4 bases and J by 2 bases, leaving 12 bases between them. In DNA, the CDR3 is TGCGCCAGCAGTGTGGGACGGGGCCCCTACGAGCAGTACTTC. Protein product: CASSVGRGPYEQYF.

This clonotype came up many times. The chain is built from TRBV29-1 and TRBJ2-7; TRBD1 matches 8 bases. The CDR3 loop spans 13 amino acids. The V gene's germline CDR1 is SQVTM and CDR2 ANQGSEA. The trim removed 6 bases at V and 1 base at J, leaving 5 bases unmatched. The CDR3 DNA reads TGCAGCGTGACAGGGGACCTGTCCTACGAGCAGTACTTC. It translates to CSVTGDLSYEQYF.

There are many counts of this clonotype. The chain recombines TRBV28 with TRBJ2-3, with 7 bases aligning to TRBD2. The germline gives CDR1 MDHEN, CDR2 SYDVKM. This CDR3 has 12 residues. The V gene end was trimmed by 5 bases and the J gene end by 6 bases; junction bases not matched to a gene: 2. CDR3: CASSISGDTQYF. CDR3 sequence (DNA): TGTGCCAGCAGTATTAGCGGGGATACGCAGTATTTT.

This clonotype has only a few counts. The rearrangement links TRBV18 to TRBJ2-4; D is uncertain. Germline CDR1 is KGHSH and CDR2 is LQKENI. This CDR3 has 12 residues. V dropped 6 bases and J dropped 5 bases, with 8 bases sitting between them. The CDR3 DNA is TGTGCCAGCTCCCTAGACCAAAACATTCAGTACTTC. Translation: CASSLDQNIQYF.

This clonotype was observed a few times. The V call is TRBV24-1, the J call TRBJ2-3; D is ambiguous. Germline assignment: CDR1 KGHDR and CDR2 SFDVKD. The CDR3 is made up of 14 amino acids. V lost 2 bases to trimming and J lost 2 bases, with 7 bases between them. For the CDR3, the DNA is TGTGCCACCAGTGATTGGCCCCTCACAGATACGCAGTATTTT. As protein: CATSDWPLTDTQYF.

There are many counts of this clonotype. The junction shows a germline mismatch at one end, possibly a read error. The chain uses TRBV6-1 and TRBJ1-1; D possibly corresponds to TRBD1 (5 bases). The length of the CDR3 is 14 residues. Germline loops: CDR1 MNHNS, CDR2 SASEGT. The CDR3 reads CASSQGGGNIEAFF. The CDR3 DNA is TGTGCCAGCAGCCAGGGTGGAGGAAACATTGAAGCTTTCTTT.

The rearrangement uses TRBV28 and TRBJ2-1; no clear D gene. This CDR3 region has 15 residues. Germline loops: CDR1 MDHEN, CDR2 SYDVKM. V was shortened by 2 bases and J by 2 bases, with 10 bases between the two germline ends. In nucleotides, the CDR3 is TGTGCCAGCAGTTTACACATACTAACCTACAATGAGCAGTTCTTC. Its translation: CASSLHILTYNEQFF.

This clonotype was counted many times. The rearrangement links TRBV28 to TRBJ2-7; D possibly corresponds to TRBD2 (6 bases). Germline V gene sequence: CDR1 MDHEN, CDR2 SYDVKM. The CDR3 sequence is 14 residues long. Trimming left V 6 bases short and J 3 bases short, with 15 bases between. The chain's CDR3 is CASSPFGGGYEQYF. CDR3 bases: TGTGCCAGCAGCCCCTTTGGGGGAGGCTACGAGCAGTACTTC.

This clonotype turned up a few times. The chain is built from TRBV5-1 and TRBJ2-2; 10 bases fit TRBD2. The CDR3 length is 15 residues. The J segment lost 7 bases and the V segment lost 0 bases, leaving 3 bases of the junction unmatched. Per the germline V gene, CDR1 is SGHRS and CDR2 is YFSETQ. This CDR3 is CASSLELAGSGELFF. The CDR3 nucleotides are TGCGCCAGCAGCTTGGAACTAGCGGGAAGCGGGGAGCTGTTTTTT. The full variable domain, with the rest looked up from reference TRBV5-1 and TRBJ2-2, is KAGVTQTPRYLIKTRGQQVTLSCSPISGHRSVSWYQQTPGQGLQFLFEYFSETQRNKGNFPGRFSGRQFSNSRSEMNVSTLELGDSALYLCASSLELAGSGELFFGEGSRLTVL.

The genes are TRBV10-3 and TRBJ2-7; possibly TRBD1 for D (6 bases). V lost 4 bases and J lost 4, with 14 bases in between. The length of the CDR3 is 14 residues. Germline lookup yields CDR1 ENHRY and CDR2 SYGVKD. CDR3 amino acids: CAISGGQGAYEQYF. CDR3 DNA: TGTGCCATCAGTGGGGGGCAAGGTGCGTACGAGCAGTACTTC.

The chain couples TRBV12-3 or TRBV12-4 to TRBJ2-7, with 14 bases identical to TRBD2. CDR3 length equals 16 residues. The ends lost 4 bases at V and 4 bases at J; junction bases unmatched: 6. DNA of the CDR3: TGTGCCAGCAGTTCCCCTTGGACTAGCGGGAGGTACGAGCAGTACTTC. Its protein product is CASSSPWTSGRYEQYF.

This clonotype was recorded many times. CDR3 sequence: CASSLDGRPFTDTQYF. The CDR3 nucleotides read TGTGCCAGCAGTTTAGACGGGAGGCCCTTCACAGATACGCAGTATTTT. The chain joins TRBV28 to TRBJ2-3; TRBD2 aligns across 7 bases. Per the germline V gene, CDR1 is MDHEN and CDR2 is SYDVKM. J was trimmed by 2 bases and V by 2 bases; bases with no gene match: 7. This CDR3 comprises 16 residues.